This T cell receptor beta chain was profiled in a study of regulatory T cells in long-lasting Graves disease. Points from the study as a whole: TRBV28, TRBJ1-2 and TRBJ2-5 were favored in persistent disease.

Remarks on this clonotype: Its antigen is not identified. A far larger clone is only one base removed, so a read error is likely.

Construction of TCR beta libraries relied on iRepertoire HTBI primers and on Arm-PCR targeting CDR3 regions. A single record per CDR3 protein comes from TCRdb applying MiXCR to the multiplex PCR reads. This sample has about 320,000 distinct CDR3 sequences, with over 15% found just once. Described time point: newly diagnosed GD, antithyroid drugs for less than 3 months. With RNA extracted from PBMCs as input, the TCR library was made. This CDR3 spans 12 amino acids. From germline, CDR1 is MNHGY and CDR2 SVAAGI. This sequence originates from a female donor with Graves disease. The chain is built from TRBV6-9 and TRBJ1-2; D remains ambiguous. The sequencing here drew on peripheral blood mononuclear cells (PBMCs), taken at new diagnosis, from a patient treated with antithyroid drugs. CDR3 coding DNA: TGTGCCAGCAGTTACTCCGGTTATGGCTACATCTTC. Translation: CASSYSGYGYIF.